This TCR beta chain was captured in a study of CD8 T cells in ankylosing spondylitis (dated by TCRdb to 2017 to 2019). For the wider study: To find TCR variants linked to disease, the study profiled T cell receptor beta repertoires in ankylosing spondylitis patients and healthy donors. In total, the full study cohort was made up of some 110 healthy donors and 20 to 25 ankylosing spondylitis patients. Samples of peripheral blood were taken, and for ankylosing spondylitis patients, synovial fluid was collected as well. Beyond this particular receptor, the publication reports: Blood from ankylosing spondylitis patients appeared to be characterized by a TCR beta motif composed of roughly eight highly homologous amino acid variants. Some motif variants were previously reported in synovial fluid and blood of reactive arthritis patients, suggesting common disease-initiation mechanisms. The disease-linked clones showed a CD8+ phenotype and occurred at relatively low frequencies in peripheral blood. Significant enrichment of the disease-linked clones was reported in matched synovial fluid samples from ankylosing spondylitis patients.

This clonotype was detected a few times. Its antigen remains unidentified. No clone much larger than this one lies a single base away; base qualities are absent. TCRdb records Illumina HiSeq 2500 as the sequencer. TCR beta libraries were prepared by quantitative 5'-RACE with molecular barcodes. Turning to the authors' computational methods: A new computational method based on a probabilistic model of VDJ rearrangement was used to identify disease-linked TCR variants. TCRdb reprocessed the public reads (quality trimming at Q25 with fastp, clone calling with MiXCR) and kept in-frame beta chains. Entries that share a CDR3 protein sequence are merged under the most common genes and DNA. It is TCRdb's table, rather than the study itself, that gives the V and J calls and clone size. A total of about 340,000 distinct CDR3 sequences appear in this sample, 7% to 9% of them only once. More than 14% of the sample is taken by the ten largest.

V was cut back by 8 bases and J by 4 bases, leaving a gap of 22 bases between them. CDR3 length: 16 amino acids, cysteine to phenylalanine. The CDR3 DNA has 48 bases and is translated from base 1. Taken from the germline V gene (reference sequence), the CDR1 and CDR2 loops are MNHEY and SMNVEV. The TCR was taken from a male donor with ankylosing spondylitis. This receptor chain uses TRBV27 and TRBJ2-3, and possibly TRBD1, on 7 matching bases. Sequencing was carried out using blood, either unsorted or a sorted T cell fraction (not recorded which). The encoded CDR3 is CASQFQGGGGPDTQYF. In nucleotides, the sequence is TGTGCCAGCCAGTTTCAGGGGGGAGGAGGGCCAGATACGCAGTATTTT.